The 10 T cell receptor beta chains reported below all come from one sample, sequenced in a study of blood T cell repertoires in COVID-19. Generated by immunoSEQ multiplex PCR, the TCRdb table keeps only in-frame clones and is missing some. Here the sample spans approximately 260,000 clones, roughly 81% being singletons. The sample comprised PBMCs or T cells enriched from blood (not recorded which). Every receptor here comes from a woman aged 45 to 65 who had been exposed to COVID-19.

Note on this clone: An end of the junction differs from the germline gene, which may be a read error. V is TRBV3-1 (or the pseudogene TRBV3-2) and J is TRBJ1-1, with D perhaps TRBD1 (5 bases). The germline gives CDR1 LGHDT, CDR2 YNNKEL (reference sequence). The CDR3 runs to 14 residues. The CDR3: CATNTGGVNTKAFF. The CDR3 DNA reads as TGTGCCACCAACACCGGAGGGGTTAACACTAAAGCTTTCTTT.

The V gene is TRBV6-5, the J gene TRBJ2-3, with TRBD1 identical over 8 bases. The CDR3 length is 14 residues. CDR1 and CDR2 (germline): MNHEY, SVGAGI. J gave up 2 bases and V 7 bases, and 5 bases lay outside the gene matches. CDR3 region: CASKTGDLTDTQYF. As DNA, the CDR3 is TGTGCCAGCAAGACAGGGGATCTCACAGATACGCAGTATTTT.

This chain links TRBV30 with TRBJ2-1, with D possibly being TRBD2 (7 bases). Per the germline V gene, CDR1 is GTSNPN and CDR2 is SVGIG (reference sequence). The CDR3 consists of 16 residues. Trimming cost V 0 bases and J 9 bases, with 21 bases left between them. The CDR3 loop reads CAWSVRGWSGGGEQFF. For the CDR3, the DNA is TGTGCCTGGAGTGTAAGAGGGTGGTCGGGGGGCGGTGAGCAGTTCTTC. Full variable domain (remainder filled in from reference TRBV30 and TRBJ2-1): SQTIHQWPATLVQPVGSPLSLECTVEGTSNPNLYWYRQAAGRGLQLLFYSVGIGQISSEVPQNLSASRPQDRQFILSSKKLLLSDSGFYLCAWSVRGWSGGGEQFFGPGTRLTVL.

The J gene is TRBJ2-3, the V gene TRBV19, with 8 nucleotides matching TRBD2. The J segment lost 6 bases and the V segment lost 10 bases, leaving 9 bases of the junction unmatched. CDR1 LNHDA and CDR2 SQIVND come from the germline V gene (reference sequence). The CDR3 consists of 13 residues. This chain's CDR3 is CAIREGGTDTQYF. The CDR3 DNA follows: TGTGCCATCCGGGAGGGTGGAACTGATACGCAGTATTTT.

The V and J genes are TRBV2 and TRBJ1-2; D may be TRBD1 (5 bases). The CDR3 extends over 13 amino acids. The V gene lost 7 bases and the J gene lost 5 bases, with 14 bases spanning the gap. Germline V gives CDR1 SNHLY, CDR2 FYNNEI. Here the CDR3 reads CASKGGDEYGYTF. The CDR3 coding sequence is TGTGCCAGCAAGGGAGGGGATGAATATGGCTACACCTTC.

In its sample, this clone was seen once. This chain uses TRBV2 with TRBJ1-5; TRBD1 agrees at 7 bases. Trimming at V came to 5 bases and at J to 8 bases, leaving 6 bases not matched to a gene. There are 13 residues in the CDR3. The germline V gene has CDR1 SNHLY and CDR2 FYNNEI. The CDR3 reads CASSRQGKEPQHF. The CDR3, as DNA: TGTGCCAGCAGTCGACAGGGCAAGGAGCCCCAGCATTTT.

The chain joins TRBV27 to TRBJ1-4; TRBD1 matches at 8 bases. Germline V gene lookup returns CDR1 MNHEY and CDR2 SMNVEV (reference sequence). The CDR3 is made up of 15 amino acids. Germline trimming cut 6 bases from V and 0 bases from J; bases unmatched to any gene: 3. CDR3 loop: CASSQDRATNEKLFF. The CDR3 nucleotides read TGTGCCAGCAGCCAGGACAGGGCAACTAATGAAAAACTGTTTTTT. Supplemented by reference TRBV27 and TRBJ1-4, the full variable domain reads EAQVTQNPRYLITVTGKKLTVTCSQNMNHEYMSWYRQDPGLGLRQIYYSMNVEVTDKGDVPEGYKVSRKEKRNFPLILESPSPNQTSLYFCASSQDRATNEKLFFGSGTQLSVL.

This clone showed up just once. The chain recombines TRBV30 with TRBJ1-1, with D perhaps matching TRBD1 (6 bases). Trimming stripped 3 bases from V and 2 bases from J, with 10 bases between. CDR1 is GTSNPN and CDR2 is SVGIG in the germline V gene (reference sequence). CDR3 length equals 13 residues. The CDR3 is CAWSWTANTEAFF. The DNA of the CDR3 is TGTGCCTGGAGCTGGACAGCTAACACTGAAGCTTTCTTT.

The rearrangement links TRBV19 to TRBJ1-2, with TRBD1 matching 11 bases. The CDR3 is 14 amino acids. CDR1 is LNHDA and CDR2 is SQIVND in the germline V gene (reference sequence). The J segment lost 6 bases and the V segment lost 8 bases, leaving 8 bases of the junction unmatched. The CDR3 spells CASVGQGAAHGYTF. For the CDR3, the DNA is TGTGCCAGTGTTGGACAGGGGGCAGCCCATGGCTACACCTTC.

The V gene is TRBV25-1, the J gene TRBJ1-3, with D possibly TRBD1 on 5 matching bases. Germline lookup yields CDR1 MGHDK and CDR2 SYGVNS. The V end lost 4 bases, the J end lost 7 bases, and 14 bases lay between the germline ends. This CDR3 contains 14 residues. CDR3 amino acids: CASSGYGTKNTIYF. Here the CDR3 DNA reads TGTGCCAGCAGTGGGTACGGGACTAAGAACACCATATATTTT.